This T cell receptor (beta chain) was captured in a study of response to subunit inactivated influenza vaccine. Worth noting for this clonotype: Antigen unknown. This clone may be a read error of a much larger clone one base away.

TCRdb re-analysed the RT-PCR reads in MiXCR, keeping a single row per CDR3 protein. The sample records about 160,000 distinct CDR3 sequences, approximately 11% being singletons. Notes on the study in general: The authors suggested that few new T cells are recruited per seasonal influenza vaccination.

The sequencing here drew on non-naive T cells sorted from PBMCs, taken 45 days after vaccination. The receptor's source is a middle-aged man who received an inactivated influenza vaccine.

The CDR3 here is CSARYNVQHF. The CDR3 bases are TGCAGTGCCAGGTATAATGTCCAGCATTTT. The chain carries TRBV20-1 and TRBJ1-5; D is unclear. CDR1 DFQATT and CDR2 SNEGSKA come from the germline V gene (reference sequence). V dropped 6 bases and J dropped 12 bases, with 12 bases sitting between them. CDR3 size: 10 residues.